These T cell receptor beta chains were read from a single sample in a study of control samples from healthy donors and cancer patients. Measured with immunoSEQ multiplex PCR; TCRdb has only the in-frame clones, and not every one. The repertoire consists of 110,000 to 150,000 clones, with roughly 94% occurring once and the leading ten covering over 12%. The sequenced sample was PBMCs. All receptors derive from a man aged 55-75 years with colorectal cancer. Each CDR3 is given with its conserved first and last residue. The order of the fields is D gene, clone size, J gene, V gene, CDR3 DNA, CDR3 protein. A D gene is named only where the DNA matches it firmly. Only part of the rows carry a size: once, few, many, or a class if the clone is expanded.

d_gene: -; abundance: -; j_gene: TRBJ1-5; v_gene: TRBV3-1/TRBV3-2; CDR3nt: TGTGCCAGCAGCCAAGATCCCGATCAGCCCCAGCATTTT; CDR3aa: CASSQDPDQPQHF
d_gene: -; abundance: -; j_gene: TRBJ2-3; v_gene: TRBV14; CDR3nt: TGTGCCAGCAGCCAAGCTCCCACAGGGATAGATACGCAGTATTTT; CDR3aa: CASSQAPTGIDTQYF
d_gene: -; abundance: -; j_gene: TRBJ1-2; v_gene: TRBV5-5; CDR3nt: TGTGCCAGCAGCTTGGTCCACAGCCAAAACTATGGCTACACCTTC; CDR3aa: CASSLVHSQNYGYTF
d_gene: -; abundance: once; j_gene: TRBJ2-2; v_gene: TRBV18; CDR3nt: TGTGCCAGCTCACCAGGAGGAACCGGGGAGCTGTTTTTT; CDR3aa: CASSPGGTGELFF
d_gene: TRBD2; abundance: -; j_gene: TRBJ2-5; v_gene: TRBV3-1/TRBV3-2; CDR3nt: TGTGCCAGCAGCCAAGAATGGGGTAGCGGGGGTCGGGAGACCCAGTACTTC; CDR3aa: CASSQEWGSGGRETQYF
d_gene: -; abundance: -; j_gene: TRBJ1-2; v_gene: TRBV24-1; CDR3nt: TGTGCCACCAGTGATCCCAACCTAGGCGGGGGCCCCAATTCCTCTAACTATGGCTACACCTTC; CDR3aa: CATSDPNLGGGPNSSNYGYTF
d_gene: -; abundance: once; j_gene: TRBJ2-2; v_gene: TRBV7-2; CDR3nt: TGTGCCAGCAGCCAGGGGTCCCCCGGGGAGCTGTTTTTT; CDR3aa: CASSQGSPGELFF
d_gene: TRBD1; abundance: once; j_gene: TRBJ2-5; v_gene: TRBV9; CDR3nt: TGTGCCAGCACCTTCACAGGGGGCGTATGGGAGACCCAGTACTTC; CDR3aa: CASTFTGGVWETQYF
d_gene: -; abundance: once; j_gene: TRBJ1-1; v_gene: TRBV19; CDR3nt: TGTGCCAGTAGGGGCCGGATGAACACTGAAGCTTTCTTT; CDR3aa: CASRGRMNTEAFF
d_gene: -; abundance: -; j_gene: TRBJ2-3; v_gene: TRBV3-1/TRBV3-2; CDR3nt: TGTGCCAGCAGCATCGGGGGGCGCACAGATACGCAGTATTTT; CDR3aa: CASSIGGRTDTQYF
d_gene: -; abundance: -; j_gene: TRBJ1-4; v_gene: TRBV28; CDR3nt: TGTGCCAGCAGGACCGGGACGCCTAATGAAAAACTGTTTTTT; CDR3aa: CASRTGTPNEKLFF
d_gene: -; abundance: -; j_gene: TRBJ1-5; v_gene: TRBV5-8; CDR3nt: TGTGCCAGCAGCTTAGACAGCCAGAATCAGCCCCAGCATTTT; CDR3aa: CASSLDSQNQPQHF
d_gene: TRBD2; abundance: -; j_gene: TRBJ2-1; v_gene: TRBV4-1; CDR3nt: TGCGCCAGCAGCCATACCGGCCTGGGGGGGACGAGCAATGAGCAGTTCTTC; CDR3aa: CASSHTGLGGTSNEQFF
d_gene: -; abundance: -; j_gene: TRBJ2-7; v_gene: TRBV5-6; CDR3nt: TGTGCCAGCAGCTTGGGCAGGGGATATCTTTCCTACGAGCAGTACTTC; CDR3aa: CASSLGRGYLSYEQYF
d_gene: -; abundance: -; j_gene: TRBJ1-6; v_gene: TRBV19; CDR3nt: TGTGCCAGTAGTAGCCGGGAAGGTAATTCACCCCTCCACTTT; CDR3aa: CASSSREGNSPLHF
d_gene: -; abundance: -; j_gene: TRBJ1-2; v_gene: TRBV19; CDR3nt: TGTGCCAGTAGTATATTGGACACCCTAAACGGAGGCTACACCTTC; CDR3aa: CASSILDTLNGGYTF
d_gene: TRBD2; abundance: -; j_gene: TRBJ2-4; v_gene: TRBV5-4; CDR3nt: TGTGCCAGCAGCTTTGCGGGGGGGGCCCAAAACATTCAGTACTTC; CDR3aa: CASSFAGGAQNIQYF
d_gene: -; abundance: -; j_gene: TRBJ1-6; v_gene: TRBV4-2; CDR3nt: TGTGCCAGCAGCCTGTCGACGGATTCACCCCTCCACTTT; CDR3aa: CASSLSTDSPLHF
d_gene: -; abundance: -; j_gene: TRBJ2-1; v_gene: TRBV6-1; CDR3nt: TGTGCCAGCAGTGAACTTTTTCTATCTAGGGGGGGGGCTTACAATGAGCAGTTCTTC; CDR3aa: CASSELFLSRGGAYNEQFF
d_gene: -; abundance: once; j_gene: TRBJ1-2; v_gene: TRBV7-2; CDR3nt: TGTGCCAGCAGCCCGACCGGGGGTGGCTACACCTTC; CDR3aa: CASSPTGGGYTF
d_gene: TRBD1; abundance: -; j_gene: TRBJ1-3; v_gene: TRBV18; CDR3nt: TGTGCCAGCTCACCACCGACAGGGGAGGCAAACACCATATATTTT; CDR3aa: CASSPPTGEANTIYF
d_gene: TRBD1; abundance: -; j_gene: TRBJ2-1; v_gene: TRBV3-1/TRBV3-2; CDR3nt: TGTGCCAGCAGCCAGGACAGGGGAACCTACAATGAGCAGTTCTTC; CDR3aa: CASSQDRGTYNEQFF
d_gene: -; abundance: -; j_gene: TRBJ1-5; v_gene: TRBV3-1/TRBV3-2; CDR3nt: TGTGCCAGCAGTCCATCAGCGGGGAATCAGCCCCAGCATTTT; CDR3aa: CASSPSAGNQPQHF
d_gene: -; abundance: -; j_gene: TRBJ1-4; v_gene: TRBV3-1/TRBV3-2; CDR3nt: TGTGCCAGCAGCCAAAGACGGAGCGGACTGTTTTTT; CDR3aa: CASSQRRSGLFF
d_gene: -; abundance: -; j_gene: TRBJ2-1; v_gene: TRBV10-1; CDR3nt: TGCGCCAGCAGTGGGAGCAAACACAATGAGCAGTTCTTC; CDR3aa: CASSGSKHNEQFF
d_gene: -; abundance: -; j_gene: TRBJ1-5; v_gene: TRBV6-2/TRBV6-3; CDR3nt: TGTGCCAGCAGTTACCTGGGACCGCAGTCTAATCAGCCCCAGCATTTT; CDR3aa: CASSYLGPQSNQPQHF
d_gene: TRBD2; abundance: -; j_gene: TRBJ2-3; v_gene: TRBV27; CDR3nt: TGTGCCAGCAGTCGGATATTCGGGGGGTACACAGATACGCAGTATTTT; CDR3aa: CASSRIFGGYTDTQYF
d_gene: -; abundance: -; j_gene: TRBJ1-1; v_gene: TRBV9; CDR3nt: TGTGCCAGCAGCGTAGTTGTGGACTCGGGCACTGAAGCTTTCTTT; CDR3aa: CASSVVVDSGTEAFF
d_gene: -; abundance: -; j_gene: TRBJ1-6; v_gene: TRBV7-9; CDR3nt: TGTGCCGCTATAAAGGGGGACTATAATTCACCCCTCCACTTT; CDR3aa: CAAIKGDYNSPLHF
d_gene: -; abundance: once; j_gene: TRBJ1-1; v_gene: TRBV5-6; CDR3nt: TGTGCCAGCAGCTTTCAGGGGAAGAACACTGAAGCTTTCTTT; CDR3aa: CASSFQGKNTEAFF
d_gene: TRBD2; abundance: -; j_gene: TRBJ2-3; v_gene: TRBV6-6; CDR3nt: TGTGCCAGCAGTTATAGCGGGGCCGCAGATACGCAGTATTTT; CDR3aa: CASSYSGAADTQYF
d_gene: -; abundance: -; j_gene: TRBJ1-2; v_gene: TRBV7-8; CDR3nt: TGTGCCAGCAGCTTAGCGCGGACGGATGGCTACACCTTC; CDR3aa: CASSLARTDGYTF
d_gene: -; abundance: -; j_gene: TRBJ2-7; v_gene: TRBV5-6; CDR3nt: TGTGCCAGCAGCTTTTCAGAGTCCTACGAGCAGTACTTC; CDR3aa: CASSFSESYEQYF
d_gene: -; abundance: -; j_gene: TRBJ1-1; v_gene: TRBV7-9; CDR3nt: TGTGCCAGCAGCCTCCGGGGCGGCACTGAAGCTTTCTTT; CDR3aa: CASSLRGGTEAFF
d_gene: TRBD1; abundance: -; j_gene: TRBJ2-7; v_gene: TRBV9; CDR3nt: TGTGCCAGCGGTCCGACAGGGGAAGCCTACGAGCAGTACTTC; CDR3aa: CASGPTGEAYEQYF
d_gene: TRBD2; abundance: -; j_gene: TRBJ2-1; v_gene: TRBV5-1; CDR3nt: TGCGCCAGCAGCTTTAGCGGGGGGGCTTACAATGAGCAGTTCTTC; CDR3aa: CASSFSGGAYNEQFF
d_gene: TRBD2; abundance: -; j_gene: TRBJ2-5; v_gene: TRBV19; CDR3nt: TGTGCCAGTAGGCCTTCCACAGGACTAGCGGGCCAAGAGACCCAGTACTTC; CDR3aa: CASRPSTGLAGQETQYF
d_gene: -; abundance: -; j_gene: TRBJ1-6; v_gene: TRBV29-1; CDR3nt: TGCAGCGTTGCGCTAAGTTCTAATTCACCCCTCCACTTT; CDR3aa: CSVALSSNSPLHF
d_gene: TRBD1; abundance: -; j_gene: TRBJ2-4; v_gene: TRBV5-1; CDR3nt: TGCGCCAGCAGCTTCTCCGGGACAGGGGGCGGTATGGCCAAAAACATTCAGTACTTC; CDR3aa: CASSFSGTGGGMAKNIQYF
d_gene: -; abundance: -; j_gene: TRBJ1-2; v_gene: TRBV2; CDR3nt: TGTGCCAGCAGTGAATTGGAGGGCTACACCTTC; CDR3aa: CASSELEGYTF
d_gene: -; abundance: -; j_gene: TRBJ2-2; v_gene: TRBV9; CDR3nt: TGTGCCAGCAGCGTAGTGGGCCCCGGGGAGCTGTTTTTT; CDR3aa: CASSVVGPGELFF
d_gene: -; abundance: -; j_gene: TRBJ1-6; v_gene: TRBV3-1/TRBV3-2; CDR3nt: TGTGCCAGCAGCCTAAAGGGGTGGTCAAGCTCCTATAATTCACCCCTCCACTTT; CDR3aa: CASSLKGWSSSYNSPLHF
d_gene: TRBD2; abundance: -; j_gene: TRBJ2-7; v_gene: TRBV4-3; CDR3nt: TGCGCCAGCAGCCAGGCGGGGGATTCCTACGAGCAGTACTTC; CDR3aa: CASSQAGDSYEQYF
d_gene: TRBD1; abundance: -; j_gene: TRBJ2-7; v_gene: TRBV7-6; CDR3nt: TGTGCCAGCAGCTTCGGGGACAGGGGCCTGTCCTACGAGCAGTACTTC; CDR3aa: CASSFGDRGLSYEQYF
d_gene: TRBD1; abundance: -; j_gene: TRBJ1-3; v_gene: TRBV15; CDR3nt: TGTGCCACCAGCAGGACAGGGGGCGAAGGAAACACCATATATTTT; CDR3aa: CATSRTGGEGNTIYF
d_gene: TRBD1; abundance: once; j_gene: TRBJ1-1; v_gene: TRBV3-1/TRBV3-2; CDR3nt: TGTGCCAGCAGCCCGGGACAGGGCATTCGGGCTTTCTTT; CDR3aa: CASSPGQGIRAFF
d_gene: -; abundance: once; j_gene: TRBJ1-3; v_gene: TRBV18; CDR3nt: TGTGCCAGCTCACCAGACACCGGCTTCTCTGGAAACACCATATATTTT; CDR3aa: CASSPDTGFSGNTIYF